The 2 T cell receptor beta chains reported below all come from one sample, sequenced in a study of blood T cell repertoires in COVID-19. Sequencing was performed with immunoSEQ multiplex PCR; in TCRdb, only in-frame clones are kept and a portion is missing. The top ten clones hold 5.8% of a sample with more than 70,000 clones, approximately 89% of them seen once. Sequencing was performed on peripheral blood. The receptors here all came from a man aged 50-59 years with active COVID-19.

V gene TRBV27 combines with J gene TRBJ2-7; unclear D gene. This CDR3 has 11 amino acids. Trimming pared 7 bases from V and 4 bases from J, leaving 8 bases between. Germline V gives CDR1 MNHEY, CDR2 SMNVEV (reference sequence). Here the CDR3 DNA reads TGTGCCAGCACAGCAGGTTACGAGCAGTACTTC. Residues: CASTAGYEQYF.

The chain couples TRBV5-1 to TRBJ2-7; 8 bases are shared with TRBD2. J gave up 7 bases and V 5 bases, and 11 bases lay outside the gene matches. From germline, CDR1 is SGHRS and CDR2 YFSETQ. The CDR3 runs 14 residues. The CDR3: CASSPSSGTREQYF. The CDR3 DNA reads TGCGCCAGCAGTCCGAGTAGCGGGACGAGAGAGCAGTACTTC.